This T cell receptor beta chain is drawn from a study of blood T cell repertoires in COVID-19 (dated by TCRdb to 2019 to 2021). With regard to the full study: Collaborator samples came from the United States, Italy and Spain and covered acute and convalescent phases of COVID-19. The material from the prospective study consisted of cDNA or gDNA derived from T cells, B-cell-depleted T cells, or PBMCs. Subjects who had been exposed to COVID-19, were actively infected with it, or had recovered from it provided the deeply sampled blood TCRbeta repertoires that made up the dataset. A freely available public database, intended as a resource for researchers studying the immune response to SARS-CoV-2, is where the repertoires were released. The samples were drawn from the first 160 participants of the ongoing ImmuneRACE study and from about 1,200 subjects provided by 6 global collaborators. A de-identified subject ID, COVID-19 status, age in years and sex were almost always included in the sample metadata. Where available, HLA class I and class II types were obtained from metadata supplied by the sample provider rather than from assay-based typing.

V is clipped by 3 bases and J by 8 bases, and the sequence between their germline boundaries is 8 bases long. In the germline V gene, CDR1 corresponds to SGHDT and CDR2 to YYEEEE. Including the terminal cysteine and phenylalanine, the CDR3 comprises 11 residues. Just the 33-base CDR3 DNA is kept, in frame starting at base 1. TCRbeta CDR3 regions were amplified from genomic DNA using the immunoSEQ Assay, a bias-controlled multiplex PCR. The authors' analysis ran thus. The number of nucleated cells in each sample was estimated by amplification of reference gene primers within the assay. To quantify the absolute abundance of each unique TCRbeta CDR3 rearrangement, sequence reads were collapsed and filtered. For each sample, productive Simpson clonality was calculated as the square root of Simpson's diversity index across productive rearrangements. TCRdb took over this immuneACCESS table, retaining in-frame rearrangements with V and J assigned. Such tables are incomplete; in checked studies, under half of the missing clones stem from an unresolved V gene, and the remainder is unexplained. V, J and clone size derive from that table, while D and trimming were established from the DNA sequence. In all, the sample holds 210,000 or so clones, and more than 70% of those were seen once. The ten top clones hold around 5.9% of the sample.

This clone was recorded only once. There is no known antigen for this receptor. Per-base qualities were not stored, and no clone one base away is much larger. Another Seattle source contributed samples from volunteer blood donors who had recovered from COVID-19. The collaborating institutions used their own protocols to collect whole blood in K2EDTA tubes. For TCRbeta analysis, collaborators shipped samples as frozen whole blood, isolated PBMCs, or DNA extracted from either of those sample types. Beyond this particular receptor, the publication reports: The quantity of clinical and demographic metadata differed by source and by participant and was supplied without curation.

The rearrangement joined TRBV5-6 to TRBJ1-1, with no confidently assigned D gene. The receptor's source is a woman aged 40 to 50 who had recovered from COVID-19. Sequencing used peripheral blood. The CDR3 reads CASSSPGEAFF. The sequenced DNA: TGTGCCAGCAGCTCCCCGGGGGAAGCTTTCTTT.